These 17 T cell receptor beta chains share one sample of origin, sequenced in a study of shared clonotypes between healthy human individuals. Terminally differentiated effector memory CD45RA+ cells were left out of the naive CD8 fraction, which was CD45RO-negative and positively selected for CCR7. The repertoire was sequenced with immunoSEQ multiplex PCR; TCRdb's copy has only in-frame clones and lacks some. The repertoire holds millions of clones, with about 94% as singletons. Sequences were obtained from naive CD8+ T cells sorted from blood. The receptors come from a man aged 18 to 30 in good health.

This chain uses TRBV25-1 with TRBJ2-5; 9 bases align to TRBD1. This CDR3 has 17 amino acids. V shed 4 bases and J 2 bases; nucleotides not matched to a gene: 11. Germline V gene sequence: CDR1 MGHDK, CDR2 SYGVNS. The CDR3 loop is CASSVYRGLEFQETQYF. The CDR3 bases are TGTGCCAGCAGTGTTTACAGGGGGCTGGAATTTCAAGAGACCCAGTACTTC.

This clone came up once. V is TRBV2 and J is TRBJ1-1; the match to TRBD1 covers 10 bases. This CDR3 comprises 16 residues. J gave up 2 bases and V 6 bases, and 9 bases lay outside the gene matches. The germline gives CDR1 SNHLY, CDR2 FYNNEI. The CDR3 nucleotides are TGTGCCAGCAGAGACCCGGGACAGGGGAAAAACACTGAAGCTTTCTTT. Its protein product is CASRDPGQGKNTEAFF. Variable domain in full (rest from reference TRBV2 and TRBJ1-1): EPEVTQTPSHQVTQMGQEVILRCVPISNHLYFYWYRQILGQKVEFLVSFYNNEISEKSEIFDDQFSVERPDGSNFTLKIRSTKLEDSAMYFCASRDPGQGKNTEAFFGQGTRLTVV.

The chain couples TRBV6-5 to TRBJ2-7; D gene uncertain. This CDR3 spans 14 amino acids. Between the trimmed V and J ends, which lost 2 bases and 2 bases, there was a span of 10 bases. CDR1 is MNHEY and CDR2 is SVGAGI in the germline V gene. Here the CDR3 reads CASSYTEWPYEQYF. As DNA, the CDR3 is TGTGCCAGCAGTTACACGGAGTGGCCCTACGAGCAGTACTTC.

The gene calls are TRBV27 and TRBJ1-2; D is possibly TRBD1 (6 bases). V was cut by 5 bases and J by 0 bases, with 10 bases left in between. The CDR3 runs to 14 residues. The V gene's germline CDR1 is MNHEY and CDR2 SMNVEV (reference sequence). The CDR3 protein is CASSVGGANYGYTF. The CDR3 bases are TGTGCCAGCAGTGTAGGGGGGGCTAACTATGGCTACACCTTC.

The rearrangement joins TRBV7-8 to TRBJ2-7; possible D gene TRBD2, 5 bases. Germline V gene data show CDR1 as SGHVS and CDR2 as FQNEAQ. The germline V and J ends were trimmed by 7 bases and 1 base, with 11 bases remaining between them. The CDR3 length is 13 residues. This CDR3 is CASTPGVSYEQYF. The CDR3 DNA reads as TGTGCCAGCACCCCCGGGGTTTCCTACGAGCAGTACTTC. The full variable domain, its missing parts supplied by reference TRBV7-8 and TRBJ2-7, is GAGVSQSPRYKVAKRGQDVALRCDPISGHVSLFWYQQALGQGPEFLTYFQNEAQLDKSGLPSDRFFAERPEGSVSTLKIQRTQQEDSAVYLCASTPGVSYEQYFGPGTRLTVT.

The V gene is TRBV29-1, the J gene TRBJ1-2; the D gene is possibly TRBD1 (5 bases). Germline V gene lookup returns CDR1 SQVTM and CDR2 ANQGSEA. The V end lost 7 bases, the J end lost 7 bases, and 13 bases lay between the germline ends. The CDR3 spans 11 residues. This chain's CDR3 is CSAPQAGGYTF. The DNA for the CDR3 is TGCAGCGCGCCACAGGCGGGTGGCTACACCTTC.

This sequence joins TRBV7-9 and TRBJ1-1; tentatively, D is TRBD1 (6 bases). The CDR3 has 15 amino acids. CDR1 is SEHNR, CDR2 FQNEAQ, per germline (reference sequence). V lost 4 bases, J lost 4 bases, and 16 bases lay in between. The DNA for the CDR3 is TGTGCCAGCAGCTCGCCCCGGGGGGCTCCCACTGAAGCTTTCTTT. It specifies CASSSPRGAPTEAFF.

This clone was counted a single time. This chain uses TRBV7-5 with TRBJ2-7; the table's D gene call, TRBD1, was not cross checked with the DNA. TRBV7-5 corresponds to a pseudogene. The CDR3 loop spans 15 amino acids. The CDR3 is CARSQGEKGLYEQYF. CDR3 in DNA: TGTGCCAGAAGCCAGGGCGAGAAGGGGCTATACGAGCAGTACTTC.

In nucleotides, the CDR3 is TGTGCCAGCAGTTTATCAGTGGGGCTGGGGAATGGCTACACCTTC. It translates to CASSLSVGLGNGYTF. The J gene is TRBJ1-2, the V gene TRBV27; TRBD1 is a possible D gene (5 bases). V lost 0 bases to trimming and J lost 6 bases, with 14 bases between them. Germline lookup yields CDR1 MNHEY and CDR2 SMNVEV (reference sequence). CDR3 length: 15 residues.

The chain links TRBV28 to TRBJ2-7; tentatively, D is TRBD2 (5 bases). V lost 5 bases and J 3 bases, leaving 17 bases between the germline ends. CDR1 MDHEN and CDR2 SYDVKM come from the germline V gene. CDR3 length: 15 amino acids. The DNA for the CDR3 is TGTGCCAGCAGTCCCCCTGGCACTGAGGGCTACGAGCAGTACTTC. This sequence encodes CASSPPGTEGYEQYF.

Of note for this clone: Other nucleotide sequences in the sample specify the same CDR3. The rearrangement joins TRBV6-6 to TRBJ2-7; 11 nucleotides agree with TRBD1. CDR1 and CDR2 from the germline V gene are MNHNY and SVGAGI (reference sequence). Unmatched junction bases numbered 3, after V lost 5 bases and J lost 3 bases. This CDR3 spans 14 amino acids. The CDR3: CASSRDRGSYEQYF. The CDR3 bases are TGTGCCAGCAGTAGGGACAGGGGGAGCTACGAGCAGTACTTC.

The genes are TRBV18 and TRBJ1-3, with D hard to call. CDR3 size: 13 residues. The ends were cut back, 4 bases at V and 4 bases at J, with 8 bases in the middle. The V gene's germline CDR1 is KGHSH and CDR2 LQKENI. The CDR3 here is CASSQAEGNTIYF. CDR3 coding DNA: TGTGCCAGCTCACAGGCAGAAGGAAACACCATATATTTT. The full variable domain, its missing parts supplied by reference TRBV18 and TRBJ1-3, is NAGVMQNPRHLVRRRGQEARLRCSPMKGHSHVYWYRQLPEEGLKFMVYLQKENIIDESGMPKERFSAEFPKEGPSILRIQQVVRGDSAAYFCASSQAEGNTIYFGEGSWLTVV.

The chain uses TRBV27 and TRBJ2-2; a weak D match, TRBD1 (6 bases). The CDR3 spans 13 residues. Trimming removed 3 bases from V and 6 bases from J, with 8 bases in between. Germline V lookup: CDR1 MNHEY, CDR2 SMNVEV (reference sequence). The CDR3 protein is CASSLAGAGELFF. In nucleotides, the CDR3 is TGTGCCAGCAGTTTGGCAGGGGCCGGGGAGCTGTTTTTT.

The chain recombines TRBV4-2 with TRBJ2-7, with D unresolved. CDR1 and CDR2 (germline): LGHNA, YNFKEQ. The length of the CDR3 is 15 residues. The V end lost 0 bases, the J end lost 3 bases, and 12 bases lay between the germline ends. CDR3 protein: CASSQDIGSGYEQYF. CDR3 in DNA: TGTGCCAGCAGCCAAGATATCGGGTCTGGCTACGAGCAGTACTTC.

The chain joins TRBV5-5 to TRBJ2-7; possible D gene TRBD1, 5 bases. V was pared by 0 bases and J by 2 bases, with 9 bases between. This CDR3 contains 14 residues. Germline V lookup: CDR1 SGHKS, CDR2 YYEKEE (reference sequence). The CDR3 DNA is TGTGCCAGCAGCTTGGTCTGGGGCGCCTACGAGCAGTACTTC. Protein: CASSLVWGAYEQYF.

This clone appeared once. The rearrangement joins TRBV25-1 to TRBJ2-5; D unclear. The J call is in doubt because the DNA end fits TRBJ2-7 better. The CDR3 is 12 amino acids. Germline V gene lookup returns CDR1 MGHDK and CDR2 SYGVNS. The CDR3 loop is CASSGPTYEQYF. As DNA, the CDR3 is TGTGCCAGCAGTGGACCCACCTACGAGCAGTACTTC.

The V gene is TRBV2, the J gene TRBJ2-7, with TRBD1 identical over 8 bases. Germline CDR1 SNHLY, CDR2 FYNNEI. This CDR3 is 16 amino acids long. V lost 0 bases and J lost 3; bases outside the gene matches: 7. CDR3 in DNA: TGTGCCAGCAGTGAAGCTTTCGGACAGGGCGGCTACGAGCAGTACTTC. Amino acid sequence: CASSEAFGQGGYEQYF.